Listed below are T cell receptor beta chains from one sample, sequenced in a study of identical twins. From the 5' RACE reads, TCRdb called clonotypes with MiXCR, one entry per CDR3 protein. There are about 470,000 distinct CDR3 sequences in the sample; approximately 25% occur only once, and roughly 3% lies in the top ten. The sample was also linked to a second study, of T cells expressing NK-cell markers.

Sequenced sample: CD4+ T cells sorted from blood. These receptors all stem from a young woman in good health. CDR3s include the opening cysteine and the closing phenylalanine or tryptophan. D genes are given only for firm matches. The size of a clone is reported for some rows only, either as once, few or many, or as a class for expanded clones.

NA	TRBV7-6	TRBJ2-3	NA	TGTGCCAGCAGCTTCGGCCGCGACGGGAGCACAGATACGCAGTATTTT	CASSFGRDGSTDTQYF
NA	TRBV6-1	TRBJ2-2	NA	TGTGCCAGCACCAGGGGACTTAACGCGAACACCGGGGAGCTGTTTTTT	CASTRGLNANTGELFF
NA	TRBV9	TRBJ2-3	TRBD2	TGTGCCAGCAGCGTACGACCCGGGACTAGCGACTTCACAGATACGCAGTATTTT	CASSVRPGTSDFTDTQYF
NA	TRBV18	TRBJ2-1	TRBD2	TGTGCCAGCTCACCACCGGAAAGACTAGCGGGATACAATGAGCAGTTCTTC	CASSPPERLAGYNEQFF
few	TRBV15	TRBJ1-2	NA	TGTGCCACCAGCAGACTTGAACGGGACCCCTCTTTC	CATSRLERDPSF
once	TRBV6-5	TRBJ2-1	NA	TGTGCCAGCAGTTACCGGATGGGACGCCCGAATGAGCAGTTCTTC	CASSYRMGRPNEQFF
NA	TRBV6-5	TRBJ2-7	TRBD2	TGTGCCAGCAGTTTCCGCGGGACTAGCGGGAGGAACGAGCAGTACTTC	CASSFRGTSGRNEQYF
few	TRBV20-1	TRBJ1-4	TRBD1	TGCAGTGCAAACAAGAGGGCAGGGGGGGAAAAACTGTTTTTT	CSANKRAGGEKLFF
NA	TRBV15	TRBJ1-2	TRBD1	TGTGCCACCAGCAGAGAGGGGACAGGGGTCTTCTCTCGGGGCTACACCTTC	CATSREGTGVFSRGYTF
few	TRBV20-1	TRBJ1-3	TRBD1	TGCAGTGCTTGGGACAGAAGAAACACCATATATTTT	CSAWDRRNTIYF
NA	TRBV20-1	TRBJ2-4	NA	TGCAGTGCCCGGGGGCAGGGTTTCGCCATTCAGTACTTC	CSARGQGFAIQYF
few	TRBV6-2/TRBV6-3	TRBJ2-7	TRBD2	TGTGCCAGCAGTCGCCATAAAACTAGCGGGACCTTCTCCTACGAGCAGTACTTC	CASSRHKTSGTFSYEQYF
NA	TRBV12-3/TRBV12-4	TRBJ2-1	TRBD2	TGTGCCAGCAGGTCTAGCGGGAGCTCCTACAATGAGCAGTTCTTC	CASRSSGSSYNEQFF
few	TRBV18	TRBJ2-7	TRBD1	TGTGCCAGCTCACTCTCCGGGACAGGGGTCCACGAGCAGTACTTC	CASSLSGTGVHEQYF
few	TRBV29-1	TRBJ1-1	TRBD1	TGCAGCGTCCGGACAGGGGCTGTCACTGAAGCTTTCTTT	CSVRTGAVTEAFF
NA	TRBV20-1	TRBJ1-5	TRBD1	TGCAGTGCTAGACGGACAGGGGGCGACCAGCCCCAGCATTTT	CSARRTGGDQPQHF
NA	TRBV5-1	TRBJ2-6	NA	TGCGCCAGCAGCCCAAGGGCTGGGGCCAACGTCCTGACTTTC	CASSPRAGANVLTF
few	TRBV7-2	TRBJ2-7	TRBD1	TGTGCCAGCAGCTCGACAGGGGCCTCCGAGCAGTACTTC	CASSSTGASEQYF
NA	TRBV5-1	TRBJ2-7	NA	TGCGCCAGCAGCTTGGGGGGCAGTCCAAGAAGGGAGCAGTACTTC	CASSLGGSPRREQYF
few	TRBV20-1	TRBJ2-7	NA	TGCAGTGCTCCGACTCAAGGGGAGCAGTACTTC	CSAPTQGEQYF
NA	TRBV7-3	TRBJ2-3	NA	TGTGCCACCGGGCCCGGCGGAGATACGCAGTATTTT	CATGPGGDTQYF
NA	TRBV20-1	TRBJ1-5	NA	TGCAGTGCTAGAGATCGTCAGAGTATGAATCAGCCCCAGCATTTT	CSARDRQSMNQPQHF
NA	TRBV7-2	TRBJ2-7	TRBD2	TGTGCCAGCAGCCCGTTTCTGACTAGCGGGAACTACGAGCAGTACTTC	CASSPFLTSGNYEQYF
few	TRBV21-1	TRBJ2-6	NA	TGTGCCAGCAGCAAGGGCCCGGACAGGGCCGAGAACTGCTCTGGGGCCAACGTCCTGACTTTC	CASSKGPDRAENCSGANVLTF
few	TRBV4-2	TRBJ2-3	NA	TGTGCCAGCAGCCAAGAGGGTAGGCCCGCCGCCGATACGCAGTATTTT	CASSQEGRPAADTQYF
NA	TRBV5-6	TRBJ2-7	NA	TGTGCCAGCAGCGACTATAAGGGGCTCTACGAGCAGTACTTC	CASSDYKGLYEQYF
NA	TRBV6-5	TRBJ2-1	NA	TGTGCCAGCGCCGCCATGTACAATGAGCAGTTCTTC	CASAAMYNEQFF
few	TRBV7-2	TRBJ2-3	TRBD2	TGTGCCAGCAGTCTGACTAGCGGGAGGAGAGATACGCAGTATTTT	CASSLTSGRRDTQYF
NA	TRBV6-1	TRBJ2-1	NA	TGTGCCAGCAGCCGCCTCGACCAGGTGTGGGGCTACGAGCAGTTCTTC	CASSRLDQVWGYEQFF
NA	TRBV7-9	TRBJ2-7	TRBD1	TGTGCCAGCAGCGAGGGGACAGGAGAATACGAGCAGTACTTC	CASSEGTGEYEQYF
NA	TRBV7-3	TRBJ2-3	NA	TGTGCCAGCAGCACCACAGGGTGGGATACGCAGTATTTT	CASSTTGWDTQYF
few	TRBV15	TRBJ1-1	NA	TGTGCCACCAGCAGAGAGATGGGCAGGGGAGGAACTGAAGCTTTCTTT	CATSREMGRGGTEAFF
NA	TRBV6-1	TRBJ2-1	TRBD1	TGTGCCAGCACGGGGACAGGGGGCCCGAATGAGCAGTTCTTC	CASTGTGGPNEQFF
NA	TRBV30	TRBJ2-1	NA	TGTGCCTGGAGTGTCGCCGGCCTTAGCTCCTACAATGAGCAGTTCTTC	CAWSVAGLSSYNEQFF
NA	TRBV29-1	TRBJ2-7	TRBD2	TGCAGCGCCTCTAGCGGTGAAGAGGAGCAGTACTTC	CSASSGEEEQYF
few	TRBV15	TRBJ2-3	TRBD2	TGTGCCACCAGCAGAGATCGTAGACTAGCGGGGCCTTCTAGCACAGATACGCAGTATTTT	CATSRDRRLAGPSSTDTQYF
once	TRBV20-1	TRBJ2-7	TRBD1	TGCAGCGGACAGGGAGTACCCTACGAGCAGTACTTC	CSGQGVPYEQYF
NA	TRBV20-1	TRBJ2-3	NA	TGCAGTGCTAGAACGAAACCTAGTGGCACAGATACGCAGTATTTT	CSARTKPSGTDTQYF
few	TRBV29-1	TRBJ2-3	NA	TGCAGCGTTGACGGCAGCACAGATACGCAGTATTTT	CSVDGSTDTQYF
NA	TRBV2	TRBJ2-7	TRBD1	TGTGCCAGCAGGAAGGGGACAGACTACGAGCAGTACTTC	CASRKGTDYEQYF
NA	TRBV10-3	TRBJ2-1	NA	TGTGCCATCAGTGAGCCATTTCAGGGTAGGGATGAGCAGTTCTTC	CAISEPFQGRDEQFF
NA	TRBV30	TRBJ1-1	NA	TGTGCCTGGACGAGATTCCTCCAAGCTTTCTTT	CAWTRFLQAFF
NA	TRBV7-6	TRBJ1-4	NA	TGTGCCAGCAGCGAGAGAGGTTGGGGAAATGAAAAACTGTTTTTT	CASSERGWGNEKLFF
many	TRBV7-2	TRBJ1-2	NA	TGTGCCAGCAGCTTAATAGGGTTTGGCTACACCTTC	CASSLIGFGYTF
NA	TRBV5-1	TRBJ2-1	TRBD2	TGCGCCAGCAGCCGAAGGGGTACTAGCGTGCGCTCCTACAATGAGCAGTTCTTC	CASSRRGTSVRSYNEQFF
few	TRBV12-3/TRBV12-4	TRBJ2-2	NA	TGTGCCAGCAGTTTAGCGCGGAACACCGGGGAGCTGTTTTTT	CASSLARNTGELFF
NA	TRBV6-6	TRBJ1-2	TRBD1	TGTGCCAGCAGTTACGTAGGGGGCGGCTACACCTTC	CASSYVGGGYTF
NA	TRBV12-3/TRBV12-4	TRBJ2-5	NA	TGTGCCAGCAGTTCGTCCCGGGGAAACCAGTACTTC	CASSSSRGNQYF
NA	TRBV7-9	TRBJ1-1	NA	TGTGCCAGCAGCTTACGACAAGGGGGGGATGAAGCTTTCTTT	CASSLRQGGDEAFF
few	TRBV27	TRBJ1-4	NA	TGTGCCAGCAGTCTTACGTACCGTACCAACAGGGCGACTAATGAAAAACTGTTTTTT	CASSLTYRTNRATNEKLFF
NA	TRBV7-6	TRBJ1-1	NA	TGTGCCAGCAACTCCCAGGGGAACACTGAAGCTTTCTTT	CASNSQGNTEAFF
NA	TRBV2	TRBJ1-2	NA	TGTGTCTTGGCCAAGGGGGTTAACTATGGCTACACCTTC	CVLAKGVNYGYTF
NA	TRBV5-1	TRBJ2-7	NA	TGCGCCAGCAGCTTGGACGGACAACGGGAGCAGTACTTC	CASSLDGQREQYF